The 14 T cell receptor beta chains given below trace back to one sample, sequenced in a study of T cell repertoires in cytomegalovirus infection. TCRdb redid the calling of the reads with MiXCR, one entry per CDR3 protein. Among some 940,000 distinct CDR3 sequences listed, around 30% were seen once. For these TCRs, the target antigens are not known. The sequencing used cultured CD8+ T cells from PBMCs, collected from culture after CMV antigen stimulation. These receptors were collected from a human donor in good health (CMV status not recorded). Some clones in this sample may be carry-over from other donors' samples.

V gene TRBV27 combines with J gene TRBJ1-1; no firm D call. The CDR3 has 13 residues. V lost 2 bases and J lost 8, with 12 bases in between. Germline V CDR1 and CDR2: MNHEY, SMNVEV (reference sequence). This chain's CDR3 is CASSLTGIMEAFF. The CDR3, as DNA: TGTGCCAGCAGTTTAACTGGAATCATGGAAGCTTTCTTT.

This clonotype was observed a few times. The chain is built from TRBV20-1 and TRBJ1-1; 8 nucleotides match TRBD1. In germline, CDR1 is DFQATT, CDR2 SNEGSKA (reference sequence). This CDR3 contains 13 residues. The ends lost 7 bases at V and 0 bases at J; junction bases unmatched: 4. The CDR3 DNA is TGCAGTGTTCCGACAGGGGTGAACACTGAAGCTTTCTTT. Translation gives CSVPTGVNTEAFF.

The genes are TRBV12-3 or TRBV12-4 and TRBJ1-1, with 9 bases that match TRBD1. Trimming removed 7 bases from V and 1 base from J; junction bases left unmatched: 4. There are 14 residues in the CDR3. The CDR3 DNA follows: TGTGCCAGCACCCCGACAGGGGGGAACACTGAAGCTTTCTTT. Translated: CASTPTGGNTEAFF.

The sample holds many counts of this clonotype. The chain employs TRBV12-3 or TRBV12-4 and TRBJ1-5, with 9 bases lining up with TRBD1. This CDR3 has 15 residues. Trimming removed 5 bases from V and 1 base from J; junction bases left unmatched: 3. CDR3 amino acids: CASSTQGASNQPQHF. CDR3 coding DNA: TGTGCCAGCAGTACACAGGGGGCCAGCAATCAGCCCCAGCATTTT.

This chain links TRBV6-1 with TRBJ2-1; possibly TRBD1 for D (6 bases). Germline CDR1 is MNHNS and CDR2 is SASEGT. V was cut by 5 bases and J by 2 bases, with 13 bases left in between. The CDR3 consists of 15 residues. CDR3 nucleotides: TGTGCCAGCAGTTACGGGGACACAACCTACAATGAGCAGTTCTTC. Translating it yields CASSYGDTTYNEQFF.

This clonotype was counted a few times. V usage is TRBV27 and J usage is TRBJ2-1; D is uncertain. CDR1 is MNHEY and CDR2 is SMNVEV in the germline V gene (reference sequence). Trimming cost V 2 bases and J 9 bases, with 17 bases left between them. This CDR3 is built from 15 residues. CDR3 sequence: CASSLSAGLTIEQFF. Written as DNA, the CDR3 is TGTGCCAGCAGTTTAAGTGCAGGTTTAACAATTGAGCAGTTCTTC.

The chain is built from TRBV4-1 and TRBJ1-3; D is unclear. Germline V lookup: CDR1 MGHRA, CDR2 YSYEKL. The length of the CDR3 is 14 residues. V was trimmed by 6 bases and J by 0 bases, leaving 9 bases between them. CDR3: CASRDQSSGNTIYF. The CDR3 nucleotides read TGCGCCAGCAGGGACCAATCCTCTGGAAACACCATATATTTT.

CDR3 region: CASSFGPLYEQYV. The CDR3 DNA reads as TGTGCCAGCAGTTTTGGGCCGCTCTACGAGCAGTACGTC. The chain is built from TRBV27 and TRBJ2-7; D is undetermined. V lost 3 bases to trimming and J lost 3 bases, with 9 bases between them. This CDR3 region has 13 residues. Germline V CDR1 and CDR2: MNHEY, SMNVEV (reference sequence).

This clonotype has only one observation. The CDR3 region is CASSEGSGKLFF. Written as DNA, the CDR3 is TGTGCCAGCAGTGAGGGGTCTGGTAAACTGTTTTTT. This chain links TRBV2 with TRBJ1-4; D unresolved. V shed 3 bases and J shed 11 bases, with 10 bases lying between them. Germline V gene data show CDR1 as SNHLY and CDR2 as FYNNEI. The CDR3 contains 12 residues.

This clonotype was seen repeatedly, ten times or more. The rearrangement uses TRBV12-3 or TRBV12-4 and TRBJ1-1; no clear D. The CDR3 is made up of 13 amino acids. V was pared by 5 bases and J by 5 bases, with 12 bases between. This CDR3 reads CASSPGVRTEAFF. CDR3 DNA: TGTGCCAGCAGTCCCGGGGTGAGGACTGAAGCTTTCTTT.

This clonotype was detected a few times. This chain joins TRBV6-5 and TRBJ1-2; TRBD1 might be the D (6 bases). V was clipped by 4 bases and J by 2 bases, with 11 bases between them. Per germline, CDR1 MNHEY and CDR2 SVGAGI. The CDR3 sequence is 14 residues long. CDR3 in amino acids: CASSSRQENYGYTF. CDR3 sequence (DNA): TGTGCCAGCAGTTCGAGACAGGAAAACTATGGCTACACCTTC.

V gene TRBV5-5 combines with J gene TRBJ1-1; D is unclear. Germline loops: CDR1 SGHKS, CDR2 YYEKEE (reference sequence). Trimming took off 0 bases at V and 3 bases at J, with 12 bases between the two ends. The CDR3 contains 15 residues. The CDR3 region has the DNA TGTGCCAGCAGCTTGGCCGGGAACACGGACACTGAAGCTTTCTTT. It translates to CASSLAGNTDTEAFF.

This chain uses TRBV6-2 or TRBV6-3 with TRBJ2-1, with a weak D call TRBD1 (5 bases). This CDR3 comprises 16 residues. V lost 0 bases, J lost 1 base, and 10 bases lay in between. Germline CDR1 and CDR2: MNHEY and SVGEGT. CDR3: CASSYSDQGSYNEQFF. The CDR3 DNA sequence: TGTGCCAGCAGTTACTCAGACCAGGGATCCTACAATGAGCAGTTCTTC.

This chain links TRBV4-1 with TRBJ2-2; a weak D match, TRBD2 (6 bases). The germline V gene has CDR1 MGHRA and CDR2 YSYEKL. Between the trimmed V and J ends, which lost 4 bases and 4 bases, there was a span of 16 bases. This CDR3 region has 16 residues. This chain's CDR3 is CASSPMGGKGTGELFF. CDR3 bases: TGCGCCAGCAGCCCAATGGGGGGAAAAGGCACCGGGGAGCTGTTTTTT.